Below are 17 T cell receptor beta chains sequenced from a single sample in a study of blood T cell repertoires in COVID-19. Some clones are missing from TCRdb's copy, which holds only in-frame ones; the method was immunoSEQ multiplex PCR. The sample shows about 200,000 clones, around 85% of them seen only once. The specimen sequenced was peripheral blood. The origin of the receptors is a woman aged 65 to 85 with acute or convalescent COVID-19.

The chain is built from TRBV10-3 and TRBJ2-2, with D unresolved. The CDR3 has 12 residues. Germline-derived CDR1 and CDR2 are ENHRY and SYGVKD. V lost 11 bases and J lost 6, with 13 bases in between. CDR3 residues: CAASGFPGELFF. CDR3 in DNA: TGTGCCGCCTCCGGGTTTCCCGGGGAGCTGTTTTTT.

The chain uses TRBV5-6 and TRBJ2-4, with 7 positions matching TRBD1. This CDR3 region has 15 residues. The trim removed 4 bases at V and 0 bases at J, leaving 4 bases unmatched. Germline V gene data show CDR1 as SGHDT and CDR2 as YYEEEE. CDR3: CASSVGQLAKNIQYF. DNA of the CDR3: TGTGCCAGCAGCGTGGGACAGCTAGCCAAAAACATTCAGTACTTC. Full variable domain (rest looked up from reference TRBV5-6 and TRBJ2-4): DAGVTQSPTHLIKTRGQQVTLRCSPKSGHDTVSWYQQALGQGPQFIFQYYEEEERQRGNFPDRFSGHQFPNYSSELNVNALLLGDSALYLCASSVGQLAKNIQYFGAGTRLSVL.

This chain links TRBV27 with TRBJ1-5, with 9 nucleotides matching TRBD1. The CDR3 sequence is 16 residues long. Germline V CDR1 and CDR2: MNHEY, SMNVEV (reference sequence). The V and J ends lost 5 bases and 2 bases, in that order; junction bases with no gene match: 7. CDR3 loop: CASSLGQGRGNQPQHF. The CDR3 DNA follows: TGTGCCAGCAGTCTGGGACAGGGAAGGGGCAATCAGCCCCAGCATTTT.

This chain links TRBV5-5 with TRBJ1-6; no clear D. Per germline, CDR1 SGHKS and CDR2 YYEKEE (reference sequence). CDR3 length: 13 amino acids. The V and J ends lost 6 bases and 7 bases respectively, with 11 bases between them. The CDR3: CASNGEGNSPLHF. As DNA, the CDR3 is TGTGCCAGCAACGGGGAAGGAAATTCACCCCTCCACTTT.

In this sample, this clone turned up a few times. The rearrangement links TRBV5-4 to TRBJ2-2; a weak D match, TRBD2 (6 bases). Trimming left V 5 bases short and J 7 bases short, with 18 bases between. This CDR3 has 15 residues. CDR1 and CDR2 from the germline V gene are SGHNT and YYREEE (reference sequence). The CDR3 sequence: CASSFRQGGVGELFF. CDR3 bases: TGTGCCAGCAGTTTCCGGCAGGGCGGGGTCGGGGAGCTGTTTTTT.

The chain carries TRBV2 and TRBJ2-1, with TRBD2 matching 10 bases. CDR1 is SNHLY and CDR2 is FYNNEI in the germline V gene. The CDR3 runs to 14 residues. J lost 6 bases, V lost 5 bases, and 4 bases had no gene match. The CDR3 bases are TGTGCCAGCAGTAGCGGGGGGGCCCGCAATGAGCAGTTCTTC. The encoded protein is CASSSGGARNEQFF.

This rearrangement joins TRBV3-1 (or the pseudogene TRBV3-2) to TRBJ2-7, with a weak D call TRBD2 (6 bases). The V end was cut by 1 base, the J end by 9 bases, with 19 bases between. The length of the CDR3 is 15 residues. From germline, CDR1 is LGHDT and CDR2 YNNKEL (reference sequence). The CDR3 reads CASSQVDYPSSRQYF. CDR3 sequence (DNA): TGTGCCAGCAGCCAAGTGGACTACCCTTCTTCGAGGCAGTACTTC.

CDR3 nucleotide sequence: TGTGCCAGCACGAGGGGGGGCACCGGGGAGCTGTTTTTT. It translates to CASTRGGTGELFF. The chain joins TRBV12-3 or TRBV12-4 to TRBJ2-2, with D possibly being TRBD2 (7 bases). The CDR3 has 13 residues. The ends were cut back, 7 bases at V and 4 bases at J, with 10 bases in the middle.

This chain connects TRBV24-1 to TRBJ1-2; no reliable D call. The V and J ends lost 6 bases and 12 bases respectively, with 7 bases between them. Germline V gives CDR1 KGHDR, CDR2 SFDVKD. This CDR3 region has 9 residues. In nucleotides, the CDR3 is TGTGCCACCAGTCTACCCGACACCTTC. Protein product: CATSLPDTF.

This chain joins TRBV3-1 (or the pseudogene TRBV3-2) and TRBJ2-7, with 12 bases aligning to TRBD2. The CDR3 extends over 14 amino acids. CDR1 and CDR2 from the germline V gene are LGHDT and YNNKEL (reference sequence). The J segment lost 10 bases and the V segment lost 4 bases, leaving 8 bases of the junction unmatched. CDR3 protein: CASSPGLAGTLQYF. The CDR3 DNA follows: TGTGCCAGCAGCCCCGGACTAGCGGGGACCCTTCAGTACTTC.

The J gene is TRBJ1-2, the V gene TRBV18; maybe TRBD1 (5 bases). The CDR3 consists of 15 residues. V was shortened by 3 bases and J by 6 bases, with 17 bases between the two germline ends. Looked up from germline, CDR1 is KGHSH and CDR2 is LQKENI. The CDR3 DNA reads as TGTGCCAGCTCACCCCAGGGCCATACCCTCAATGGCTACACCTTC. It encodes CASSPQGHTLNGYTF.

The rearrangement uses TRBV20-1 and TRBJ2-3, with a tentative D call TRBD1 (5 bases). CDR1 and CDR2 (germline): DFQATT, SNEGSKA (reference sequence). The V gene lost 6 bases and the J gene lost 7 bases, with 8 bases spanning the gap. The CDR3 spans 10 residues. CDR3 region: CSARGYTQYF. CDR3 nucleotides: TGCAGTGCAAGGGGTTATACGCAGTATTTT.

The chain joins TRBV6-5 to TRBJ2-2, with a tentative D call TRBD2 (6 bases). The V gene's germline CDR1 is MNHEY and CDR2 SVGAGI. The V and J ends lost 6 bases and 2 bases respectively, with 10 bases between them. The CDR3 is made up of 14 amino acids. CDR3 DNA: TGTGCCAGCAGCCGGGACTTTAACACCGGGGAGCTGTTTTTT. As protein: CASSRDFNTGELFF.

This chain links TRBV7-2 with TRBJ1-1, with D hard to call. The CDR3 extends over 12 amino acids. V dropped 3 bases and J dropped 11 bases, with 13 bases sitting between them. CDR1 is SGHTA, CDR2 FQGNSA, per germline. DNA of the CDR3: TGTGCCAGCAGCTTTGCTGGGCGAGAGGCTTTCTTT. It yields the protein CASSFAGREAFF.

The V call is TRBV4-3, the J call TRBJ2-1, with 9 nucleotides matching TRBD2. Germline values: CDR1 LGHNA, CDR2 YSLEER. After removal of 2 bases from V and 13 bases from J, the junction contained 6 bases not matched to a gene. This CDR3 contains 13 residues. The CDR3 sequence is CASSQIAGAFQFF. As DNA, the CDR3 is TGCGCCAGCAGCCAAATAGCGGGAGCCTTTCAGTTCTTC.

V usage is TRBV10-2 and J usage is TRBJ1-1, with TRBD1 as a possible D gene (5 bases). V gave up 4 bases and J gave up 5 bases, with 11 bases separating them. Germline CDR1 reads WSHSY; CDR2 reads SAAADI. The CDR3 length is 13 residues. CDR3 sequence reads: CASSVQGTTEAFF. For the CDR3, the DNA is TGCGCCAGCAGTGTGCAGGGTACTACTGAAGCTTTCTTT.

The chain recombines TRBV7-9 with TRBJ1-5, with a weak D call TRBD1 (6 bases). V was shortened by 5 bases and J by 8 bases, with 25 bases between the two germline ends. The V gene's germline CDR1 is SEHNR and CDR2 FQNEAQ (reference sequence). The CDR3 spans 17 residues. CDR3 in DNA: TGTGCCAGCAGCCGATCCCATAGAGGGGGGGTCTCCGAGCCCCAGCATTTT. Residues: CASSRSHRGGVSEPQHF.